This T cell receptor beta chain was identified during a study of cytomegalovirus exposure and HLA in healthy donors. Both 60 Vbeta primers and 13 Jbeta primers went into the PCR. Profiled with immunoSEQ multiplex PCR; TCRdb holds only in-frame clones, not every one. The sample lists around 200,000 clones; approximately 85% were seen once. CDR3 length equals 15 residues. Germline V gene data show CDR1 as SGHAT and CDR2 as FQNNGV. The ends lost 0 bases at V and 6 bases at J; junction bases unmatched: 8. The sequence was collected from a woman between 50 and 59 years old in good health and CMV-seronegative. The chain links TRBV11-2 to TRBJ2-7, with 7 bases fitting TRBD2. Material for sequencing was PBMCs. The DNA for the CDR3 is TGTGCCAGCAGCTTAGATTGGCGGGAGCGGCGCGAGCAGTACTTC. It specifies CASSLDWRERREQYF.